The subject of this entry is one T cell receptor (beta chain). Methods used by the authors: The authors estimated nucleated cell counts from reference gene primer amplification. Produced via immunoSEQ multiplex PCR; TCRdb's table is partial and in-frame only. V and J calls and clone size come straight from that table; D and trimming were deduced from the DNA. The sample lists 60,000 to 75,000 clones; almost 90% were seen once. This sample was taken from a study of blood T cell repertoires in COVID-19. Germline V gene sequence: CDR1 SEHNR, CDR2 FQNEAQ (reference sequence). The CDR3 totals 15 residues. With 3 bases removed from V and 1 base from J, the gap between germline ends came to 9 bases.

The chain combines TRBV7-9 with TRBJ2-2; D is possibly TRBD1 (6 bases). The source is a woman older than 75 with active COVID-19. Material: peripheral blood. The CDR3 nucleotides are TGTGCCAGCAGCTTCACAGGGATGAACACCGGGGAGCTGTTTTTT. This sequence encodes CASSFTGMNTGELFF. The complete variable domain, with remaining parts taken from reference TRBV7-9 and TRBJ2-2, reads DTGVSQNPRHKITKRGQNVTFRCDPISEHNRLYWYRQTLGQGPEFLTYFQNEAQLEKSRLLSDRFSAERPKGSFSTLEIQRTEQGDSAMYLCASSFTGMNTGELFFGEGSRLTVL.